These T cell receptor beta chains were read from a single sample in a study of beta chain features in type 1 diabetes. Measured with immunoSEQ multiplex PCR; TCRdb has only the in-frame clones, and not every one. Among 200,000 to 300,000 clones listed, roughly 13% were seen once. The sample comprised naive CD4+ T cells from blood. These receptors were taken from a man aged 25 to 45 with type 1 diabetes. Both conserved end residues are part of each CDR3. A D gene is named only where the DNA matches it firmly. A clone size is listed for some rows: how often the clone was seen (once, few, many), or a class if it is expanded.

cdr3_aa: CASSLSDRGLGETQYF
cdr3_nt: TGCGCCAGCAGCCTGTCAGACAGGGGGCTGGGAGAGACCCAGTACTTC
j_call: TRBJ2-5
v_call: TRBV5-1
clone_size: NA
d_call: TRBD1

cdr3_aa: CASSFATAREQYF
cdr3_nt: TGTGCCAGCAGCTTCGCGACTGCTCGGGAGCAGTACTTC
j_call: TRBJ2-7
v_call: TRBV7-9
clone_size: few
d_call: NA

cdr3_aa: CAWKWQGLSYEQYF
cdr3_nt: TGTGCCTGGAAGTGGCAGGGGCTCTCCTACGAGCAGTACTTC
j_call: TRBJ2-7
v_call: TRBV30
clone_size: few
d_call: NA

cdr3_aa: CASSALRLADTQYF
cdr3_nt: TGTGCCAGCAGTGCCCTCCGACTAGCAGATACGCAGTATTTT
j_call: TRBJ2-3
v_call: TRBV2
clone_size: NA
d_call: NA

cdr3_aa: CSASQGTEAFF
cdr3_nt: TGCAGTGCTAGTCAGGGCACTGAAGCCTTCTTT
j_call: TRBJ1-1
v_call: TRBV20-1
clone_size: NA
d_call: NA

cdr3_aa: CASSLRLNRVAPFYNEQFF
cdr3_nt: TGTGCCAGCAGCTTAAGGTTAAACCGGGTGGCCCCCTTTTACAATGAGCAGTTCTTC
j_call: TRBJ2-1
v_call: TRBV7-8
clone_size: few
d_call: NA

cdr3_aa: CASRRDRTVSYEQYF
cdr3_nt: TGTGCCAGCAGACGGGACAGAACTGTTTCCTACGAGCAGTACTTC
j_call: TRBJ2-7
v_call: TRBV5-4
clone_size: NA
d_call: TRBD1

cdr3_aa: CASSPDRATDTQYF
cdr3_nt: TGTGCCAGCAGTCCGGACAGGGCCACAGATACGCAGTATTTT
j_call: TRBJ2-3
v_call: TRBV27
clone_size: few
d_call: TRBD1

cdr3_aa: CAWRPGRTRNAEAFF
cdr3_nt: TGTGCCTGGAGGCCCGGGAGGACCAGGAACGCTGAAGCTTTCTTT
j_call: TRBJ1-1
v_call: TRBV30
clone_size: few
d_call: NA

cdr3_aa: CASSRGDTYEQYF
cdr3_nt: TGTGCCAGTAGTAGGGGAGACACCTACGAGCAGTACTTC
j_call: TRBJ2-7
v_call: TRBV19
clone_size: few
d_call: NA

cdr3_aa: CASREASGRLEQFF
cdr3_nt: TGCGCCAGCAGAGAGGCTAGCGGGAGACTTGAGCAGTTCTTC
j_call: TRBJ2-1
v_call: TRBV5-1
clone_size: few
d_call: TRBD2

cdr3_aa: CASSRTVNTEAFF
cdr3_nt: TGTGCCAGCAGTCGGACAGTGAACACTGAAGCTTTCTTT
j_call: TRBJ1-1
v_call: TRBV6-5
clone_size: few
d_call: NA

cdr3_aa: CASSDRRGRTEAFF
cdr3_nt: TGTGCCAGCAGTGACCGCAGGGGGCGAACTGAAGCTTTCTTT
j_call: TRBJ1-1
v_call: TRBV2
clone_size: few
d_call: TRBD1

cdr3_aa: CSGIRDRGYEQYF
cdr3_nt: TGCAGCGGTATCCGGGACAGGGGCTACGAGCAGTACTTC
j_call: TRBJ2-7
v_call: TRBV29-1
clone_size: NA
d_call: TRBD1

cdr3_aa: CSGTSGSPYNEQFF
cdr3_nt: TGCAGCGGGACTAGCGGGAGCCCCTACAATGAGCAGTTCTTC
j_call: TRBJ2-1
v_call: TRBV29-1
clone_size: NA
d_call: TRBD2

cdr3_aa: CASSSPGTLSVEQYF
cdr3_nt: TGTGCCAGCAGCTCACCCGGGACATTATCCGTCGAGCAGTACTTC
j_call: TRBJ2-7
v_call: TRBV5-4
clone_size: NA
d_call: NA

cdr3_aa: CAIGSGERHEQFF
cdr3_nt: TGTGCGATCGGTTCAGGGGAGAGACATGAGCAGTTCTTC
j_call: TRBJ2-1
v_call: TRBV6-5
clone_size: few
d_call: NA

cdr3_aa: CASSLAAYEQYF
cdr3_nt: TGTGCCAGCAGCTTGGCCGCGTACGAGCAGTACTTC
j_call: TRBJ2-7
v_call: TRBV5-6
clone_size: NA
d_call: NA

cdr3_aa: CASTPGHSGETQYF
cdr3_nt: TGTGCCAGCACTCCGGGACACTCGGGAGAGACCCAGTACTTC
j_call: TRBJ2-5
v_call: TRBV2
clone_size: few
d_call: NA

cdr3_aa: CASSTTGTYEQYF
cdr3_nt: TGTGCCAGTAGTACGACAGGGACCTACGAGCAGTACTTC
j_call: TRBJ2-7
v_call: TRBV19
clone_size: NA
d_call: TRBD1

cdr3_aa: CASSPGQGIGEQYF
cdr3_nt: TGCGCCAGCAGCCCCGGACAGGGGATCGGCGAGCAGTACTTC
j_call: TRBJ2-7
v_call: TRBV5-1
clone_size: few
d_call: TRBD1

cdr3_aa: CASSLYEGANYGYTF
cdr3_nt: TGTGCCAGCAGCTTGTATGAGGGTGCTAACTATGGCTACACCTTC
j_call: TRBJ1-2
v_call: TRBV5-4
clone_size: NA
d_call: NA

cdr3_aa: CASSPGTGGNYEQYF
cdr3_nt: TGTGCCAGCAGCCCCGGGACAGGGGGCAACTACGAGCAGTACTTC
j_call: TRBJ2-7
v_call: TRBV7-9
clone_size: NA
d_call: TRBD1

cdr3_aa: CASSLGTSGEETQYF
cdr3_nt: TGTGCCAGCAGCTTGGGGACTAGCGGGGAAGAGACCCAGTACTTC
j_call: TRBJ2-5
v_call: TRBV7-9
clone_size: NA
d_call: TRBD2

cdr3_aa: CASSIAGTGGRDTQYF
cdr3_nt: TGCGCCAGCAGCATTGCCGGGACAGGGGGCAGAGATACGCAGTATTTT
j_call: TRBJ2-3
v_call: TRBV5-1
clone_size: NA
d_call: TRBD1

cdr3_aa: CASRSPAGGETQYF
cdr3_nt: TGTGCCAGCAGAAGCCCGGCAGGGGGGGAGACCCAGTACTTC
j_call: TRBJ2-5
v_call: TRBV6-5
clone_size: NA
d_call: NA

cdr3_aa: CASTTDRGSGGYTF
cdr3_nt: TGTGCCAGCACCACCGACAGGGGGTCTGGTGGCTACACCTTC
j_call: TRBJ1-2
v_call: TRBV7-9
clone_size: NA
d_call: TRBD1

cdr3_aa: CASSGRSTGDETQYF
cdr3_nt: TGTGCCAGTAGTGGAAGATCGACAGGGGATGAGACCCAGTACTTC
j_call: TRBJ2-5
v_call: TRBV19
clone_size: NA
d_call: TRBD1

cdr3_aa: CASSQAPQAGWNEQFF
cdr3_nt: TGTGCCAGCAGCCAAGCTCCCCAAGCGGGGTGGAATGAGCAGTTCTTC
j_call: TRBJ2-1
v_call: TRBV14
clone_size: few
d_call: TRBD2

cdr3_aa: CASSLVGQGITRYEQYF
cdr3_nt: TGTGCCAGCAGCTTAGTGGGACAGGGCATTACGCGTTACGAGCAGTACTTC
j_call: TRBJ2-7
v_call: TRBV7-9
clone_size: few
d_call: TRBD1

cdr3_aa: CSVEVQGVYYGYTF
cdr3_nt: TGCAGCGTTGAAGTCCAGGGGGTCTACTATGGCTACACCTTC
j_call: TRBJ1-2
v_call: TRBV29-1
clone_size: few
d_call: TRBD1

cdr3_aa: CASSVEGGADYGYTF
cdr3_nt: TGTGCCAGCAGCGTAGAAGGAGGGGCTGACTATGGCTACACCTTC
j_call: TRBJ1-2
v_call: TRBV9
clone_size: NA
d_call: NA

cdr3_aa: CASSESGQAHETQYF
cdr3_nt: TGCGCCAGCAGTGAGTCGGGACAGGCCCACGAGACCCAGTACTTC
j_call: TRBJ2-5
v_call: TRBV10-1
clone_size: NA
d_call: TRBD1

cdr3_aa: CASSRLAGPYEQYF
cdr3_nt: TGTGCCAGCAGCAGACTAGCGGGACCCTACGAGCAGTACTTC
j_call: TRBJ2-7
v_call: TRBV6-5
clone_size: NA
d_call: TRBD2

cdr3_aa: CASSFGGAGANVLTF
cdr3_nt: TGTGCCAGCAGCTTCGGCGGGGCTGGGGCCAACGTCCTGACTTTC
j_call: TRBJ2-6
v_call: TRBV7-9
clone_size: NA
d_call: NA

cdr3_aa: CASSLATSGGKETQYF
cdr3_nt: TGTGCCAGCAGCTTAGCAACCTCAGGGGGCAAGGAGACCCAGTACTTC
j_call: TRBJ2-5
v_call: TRBV7-9
clone_size: NA
d_call: TRBD1

cdr3_aa: CASSPGLTYEQYF
cdr3_nt: TGCGCCAGCAGTCCGGGACTCACCTACGAGCAGTACTTC
j_call: TRBJ2-7
v_call: TRBV5-1
clone_size: NA
d_call: NA

cdr3_aa: CASSLFPTSGRLAEQYF
cdr3_nt: TGCGCCAGCAGCCTCTTTCCGACTAGCGGGAGGTTAGCCGAGCAGTACTTC
j_call: TRBJ2-7
v_call: TRBV4-1
clone_size: few
d_call: TRBD2

cdr3_aa: CASSQGPLADYEQYF
cdr3_nt: TGCGCCAGCAGCCAAGGCCCCCTTGCGGACTACGAGCAGTACTTC
j_call: TRBJ2-7
v_call: TRBV4-1
clone_size: NA
d_call: NA

cdr3_aa: CASSIIGTVSSGANVLTF
cdr3_nt: TGTGCCAGTAGTATAATAGGGACAGTTTCCTCTGGGGCCAACGTCCTGACTTTC
j_call: TRBJ2-6
v_call: TRBV19
clone_size: NA
d_call: TRBD1

cdr3_aa: CASSRGEETQYF
cdr3_nt: TGTGCCAGCTCACGGGGAGAAGAGACCCAGTACTTC
j_call: TRBJ2-5
v_call: TRBV18
clone_size: NA
d_call: NA

cdr3_aa: CASSLGQGLGTDTQYF
cdr3_nt: TGTGCCAGCAGTTTAGGACAGGGCCTCGGCACAGATACGCAGTATTTT
j_call: TRBJ2-3
v_call: TRBV27
clone_size: few
d_call: TRBD1

cdr3_aa: CASSLAQGGDTQYF
cdr3_nt: TGTGCCAGCAGTTTAGCCCAGGGCGGAGATACGCAGTATTTT
j_call: TRBJ2-3
v_call: TRBV28
clone_size: NA
d_call: NA

cdr3_aa: CSAAGQGGTEAFF
cdr3_nt: TGCAGCGCCGCCGGGCAGGGAGGGACTGAAGCTTTCTTT
j_call: TRBJ1-1
v_call: TRBV29-1
clone_size: NA
d_call: NA

cdr3_aa: CASSPNQLDEQYF
cdr3_nt: TGTGCCAGTAGTCCAAATCAACTCGACGAGCAGTACTTC
j_call: TRBJ2-7
v_call: TRBV19
clone_size: few
d_call: NA

cdr3_aa: CASSQAVSETQYF
cdr3_nt: TGCGCCAGCAGCCAGGCGGTCTCGGAGACCCAGTACTTC
j_call: TRBJ2-5
v_call: TRBV4-1
clone_size: few
d_call: NA

cdr3_aa: CASSRSWTGDFGEQYF
cdr3_nt: TGTGCCAGCAGCCGGAGCTGGACAGGGGATTTTGGCGAGCAGTACTTC
j_call: TRBJ2-7
v_call: TRBV5-5
clone_size: NA
d_call: TRBD1

cdr3_aa: CASSYSGQGSSEQYF
cdr3_nt: TGTGCCAGCAGTTACTCGGGACAGGGTTCTTCCGAGCAGTACTTC
j_call: TRBJ2-7
v_call: TRBV6-5
clone_size: NA
d_call: TRBD1

cdr3_aa: CASSLGTGVFNEQFF
cdr3_nt: TGTGCCAGCAGCTTAGGGACAGGGGTATTCAATGAGCAGTTCTTC
j_call: TRBJ2-1
v_call: TRBV7-2
clone_size: NA
d_call: TRBD1

cdr3_aa: CASSSPPAGTGELFF
cdr3_nt: TGTGCCAGCAGCTCCCCCCCAGCGGGCACCGGGGAGCTGTTTTTT
j_call: TRBJ2-2
v_call: TRBV28
clone_size: NA
d_call: NA

cdr3_aa: CASRGGLAGGFDEQFF
cdr3_nt: TGTGCCAGCAGGGGGGGACTAGCGGGAGGGTTTGATGAGCAGTTCTTC
j_call: TRBJ2-1
v_call: TRBV2
clone_size: NA
d_call: TRBD2

cdr3_aa: CASSPSGSFYEQYF
cdr3_nt: TGTGCCAGTAGTCCTAGCGGTTCTTTCTACGAGCAGTACTTC
j_call: TRBJ2-7
v_call: TRBV19
clone_size: NA
d_call: TRBD2

cdr3_aa: CASSQDSGDRGFNQPQHF
cdr3_nt: TGCGCCAGCAGCCAAGATTCCGGGGACAGGGGCTTCAATCAGCCCCAGCATTTT
j_call: TRBJ1-5
v_call: TRBV4-1
clone_size: few
d_call: TRBD1